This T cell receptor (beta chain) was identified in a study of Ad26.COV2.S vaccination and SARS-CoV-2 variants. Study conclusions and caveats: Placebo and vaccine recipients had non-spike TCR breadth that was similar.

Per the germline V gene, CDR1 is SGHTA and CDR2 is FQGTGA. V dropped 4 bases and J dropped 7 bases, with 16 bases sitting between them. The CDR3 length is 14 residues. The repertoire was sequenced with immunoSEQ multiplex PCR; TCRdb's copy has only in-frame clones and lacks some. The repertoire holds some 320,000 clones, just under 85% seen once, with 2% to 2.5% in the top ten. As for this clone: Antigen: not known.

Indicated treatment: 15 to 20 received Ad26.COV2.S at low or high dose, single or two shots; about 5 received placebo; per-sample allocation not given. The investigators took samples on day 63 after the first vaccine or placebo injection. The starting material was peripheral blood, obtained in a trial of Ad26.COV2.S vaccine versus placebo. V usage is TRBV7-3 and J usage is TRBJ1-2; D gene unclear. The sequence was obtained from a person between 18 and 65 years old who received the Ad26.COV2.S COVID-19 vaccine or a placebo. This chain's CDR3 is CASSSSAPSGGYTF. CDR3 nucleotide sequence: TGTGCCAGCAGCTCCTCCGCTCCTTCCGGTGGCTACACCTTC. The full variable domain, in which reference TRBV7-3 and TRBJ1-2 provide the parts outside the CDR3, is GAGVSQTPSNKVTEKGKYVELRCDPISGHTALYWYRQSLGQGPEFLIYFQGTGAADDSGLPNDRFFAVRPEGSVSTLKIQRTERGDSAVYLCASSSSAPSGGYTFGSGTRLTVV.